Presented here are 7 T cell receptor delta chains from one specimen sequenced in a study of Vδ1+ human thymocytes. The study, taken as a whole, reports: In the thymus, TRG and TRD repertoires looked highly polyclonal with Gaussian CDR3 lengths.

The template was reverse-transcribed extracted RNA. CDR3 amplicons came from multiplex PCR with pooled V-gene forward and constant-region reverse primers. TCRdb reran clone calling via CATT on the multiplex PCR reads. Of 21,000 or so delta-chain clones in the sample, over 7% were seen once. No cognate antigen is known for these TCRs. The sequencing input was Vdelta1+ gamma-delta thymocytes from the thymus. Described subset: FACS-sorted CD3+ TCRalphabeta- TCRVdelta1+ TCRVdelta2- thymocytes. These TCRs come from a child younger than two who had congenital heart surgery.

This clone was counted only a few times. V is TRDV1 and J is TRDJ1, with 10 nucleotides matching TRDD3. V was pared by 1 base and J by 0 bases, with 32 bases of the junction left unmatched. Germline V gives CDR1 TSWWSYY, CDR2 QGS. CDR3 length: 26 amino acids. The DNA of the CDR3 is TGTGCTCTTGGGGAACCTGTAGCTTTTACTGGGGGATTCTTTGTTGGTCGCTCGAGTTACACCGATAAACTCATCTTT. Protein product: CALGEPVAFTGGFFVGRSSYTDKLIF.

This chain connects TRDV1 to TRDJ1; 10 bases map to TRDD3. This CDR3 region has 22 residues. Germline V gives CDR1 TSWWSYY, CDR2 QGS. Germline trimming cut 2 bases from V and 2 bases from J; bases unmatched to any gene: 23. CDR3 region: CALGETPLLPPNWGIGTDKLIF. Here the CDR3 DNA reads TGTGCTCTTGGGGAAACTCCGCTTCTTCCTCCCAACTGGGGGATTGGAACCGATAAACTCATCTTT.

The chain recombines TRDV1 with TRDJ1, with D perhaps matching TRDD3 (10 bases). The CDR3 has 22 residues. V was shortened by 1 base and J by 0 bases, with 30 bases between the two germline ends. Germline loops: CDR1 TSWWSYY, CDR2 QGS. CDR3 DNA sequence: TGTGCTCTTGGGGAACCGACCTTCCTACGTACTGGGGGATTCTGGGACACCGATAAACTCATCTTT. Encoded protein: CALGEPTFLRTGGFWDTDKLIF.

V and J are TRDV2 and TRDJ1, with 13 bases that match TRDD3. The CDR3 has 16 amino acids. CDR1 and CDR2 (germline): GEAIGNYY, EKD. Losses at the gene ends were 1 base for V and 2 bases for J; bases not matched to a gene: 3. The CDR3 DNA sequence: TGTGCCTGTGACACGTACTGGGGGATACGGACCGATAAACTCATCTTT. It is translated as CACDTYWGIRTDKLIF.

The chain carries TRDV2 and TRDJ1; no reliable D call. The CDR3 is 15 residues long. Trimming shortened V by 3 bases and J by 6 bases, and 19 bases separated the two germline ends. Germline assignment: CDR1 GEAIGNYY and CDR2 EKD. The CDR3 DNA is TGTGCCTGTGACGCCTTGCAGCCGCGCGGGTATAAACTCATCTTT. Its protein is CACDALQPRGYKLIF.

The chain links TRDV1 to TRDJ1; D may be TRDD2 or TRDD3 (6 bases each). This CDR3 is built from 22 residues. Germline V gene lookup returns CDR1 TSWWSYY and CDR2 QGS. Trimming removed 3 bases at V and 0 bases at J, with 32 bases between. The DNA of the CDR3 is TGTGCTCTTGGGGATCCCGCCTTCCGCCGACGGGGGGACCCCCCGTACACCGATAAACTCATCTTT. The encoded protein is CALGDPAFRRRGDPPYTDKLIF.

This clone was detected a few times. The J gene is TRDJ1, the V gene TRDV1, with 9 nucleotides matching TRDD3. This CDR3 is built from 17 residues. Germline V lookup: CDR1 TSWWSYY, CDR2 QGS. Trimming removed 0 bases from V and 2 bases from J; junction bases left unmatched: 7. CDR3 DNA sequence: TGTGCTCTTGGGGAACTAGGCTGGGGGATGGATACCGATAAACTCATCTTT. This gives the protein CALGELGWGMDTDKLIF.